This T cell receptor (beta chain) was recovered during a study of blood T cell repertoires in COVID-19. Germline V gene lookup returns CDR1 MNHEY and CDR2 SVGAGI. CDR3 length: 15 residues. V trimming: 0 bases; J trimming: 7 bases; junction bases outside the gene matches: 3. TCRdb's copy holds only in-frame clones and misses some; the assay was immunoSEQ multiplex PCR. The sample includes about 27,000 clones, about 91% seen only once; the top ten take roughly 16%. This receptor was taken from a human donor with active COVID-19. The donor label of this sample is uncertain. Specimen: peripheral blood. The chain is built from TRBV6-5 and TRBJ2-1, with 10 positions matching TRBD1. CDR3 nucleotides: TGTGCCAGCAGTTACTCGACAGGGGGCAGGAATGAGCAGTTCTTC. Translation gives CASSYSTGGRNEQFF.